The rows below give T cell receptor beta chains drawn from one sample of a study of shared T cell receptors in the human thymus. Measured with immunoSEQ multiplex PCR; TCRdb has only the in-frame clones, and not every one. Among 550,000 to 800,000 clones, 80% to 90% were seen once, and the ten largest hold over 0.008%. The data were also submitted as part of a second study, on human thymus T cells.

Source material: thymocytes. Source of these receptors: a girl under two years old with a congenital heart defect. Both conserved end residues are trimmed from each CDR3. Expanded clones get a size class; other rows say once, few or many, or leave the size out.

v_call	j_call	clone_size	cdr3_aa
TRBV12-5	TRBJ1-1	-	ASGSPRGTEAF
TRBV6-4	TRBJ1-2	-	ATPRTGSYCA
TRBV6-1	TRBJ1-1	-	ASSEQLAANTEAF
TRBV15	TRBJ2-3	few	ATSKLAGGWVTDTQY
TRBV7-6	TRBJ2-1	-	ASTQVPQPNNEQF
TRBV5-1	TRBJ2-2	-	ASSLAPSTGGRNTGELF
TRBV27	TRBJ1-2	few	ASSLSGGQSSGYT
TRBV4-3	TRBJ1-2	once	ASSQDSGQGARSYGYT
TRBV14	TRBJ2-2	-	ASSYVPTSTGELF
TRBV2	TRBJ2-7	-	ASSEPSGSYEQY
TRBV5-1	TRBJ2-7	-	ASSLGDRPYEQY